This T cell receptor (beta chain) was captured in a study of neoadjuvant anti-PD-1 for oral cavity cancer. V was clipped by 7 bases and J by 6 bases, with 16 bases between them. The CDR3 sequence is 13 residues long. Germline CDR1 reads MNHEY; CDR2 reads SVGAGI. Regarding time point: after neoadjuvant nivolumab, at surgical resection. This clone was seen more than once but under ten times. Clones were read by immunoSEQ multiplex PCR, and TCRdb kept only the in-frame ones, dropping some. The sample consists of about 15,000 clones, under 40% of them appearing once. The chain has TRBV6-5 and TRBJ2-7; TRBD1 or TRBD2 may be the D gene (7 bases each). The sequence was obtained from a person between 40 and 80 years old with oral cavity squamous cell carcinoma. This sample comprised tumor tissue, obtained after nivolumab (anti-PD-1) treatment. CDR3 DNA sequence: TGTGCCAGCACTAGCCCAGGGGGGGTCGAGCAGTACTTC. As protein: CASTSPGGVEQYF.